This T cell receptor (beta chain) was identified during a study of blood T cell repertoires in COVID-19 (dated by TCRdb to 2018 to 2021). Broadly, across the study: The collaborator samples originated in the United States, Italy and Spain and spanned the acute and convalescent phases of COVID-19. A de-identified subject ID, COVID-19 status, age in years and sex were almost always included in the sample metadata. The repertoires were released in a freely available public database intended as a resource for research on the immune response to SARS-CoV-2. The samples were drawn from two sources: the first 160 participants of the ongoing ImmuneRACE study, and 1,000 to 1,500 subjects contributed by 6 global collaborators. The material from the prospective study consisted of cDNA or gDNA derived from T cells, B-cell-depleted T cells, or PBMCs. The dataset comprised deeply sampled blood TCRbeta repertoires from subjects exposed to, actively infected with, or recovered from COVID-19. HLA class I and class II types, where available, came from metadata supplied by the sample provider rather than from assay-based typing. What the study reported, not specific to this receptor: The amount of clinical and demographic metadata varied by source and participant and was provided uncurated.

The immunoSEQ Assay, a bias-controlled multiplex PCR, was used to amplify TCRbeta CDR3 regions from genomic DNA. As for the authors' bioinformatics: Nucleated cell counts per sample were estimated from amplification of reference gene primers within the assay. To quantify the absolute abundance of each unique TCRbeta CDR3 rearrangement, sequence reads were collapsed and filtered. For each sample, productive Simpson clonality was calculated as the square root of Simpson's diversity index over productive rearrangements. Not all clones reach the TCRdb copy of this immuneACCESS table, which keeps in-frame sequences only. Checked studies attribute under half of the gap to unresolved V genes and leave the rest unexplained. V, J and clone size are taken as reported in that table, and D and trimming were inferred from the DNA itself. The table for this sample lists around 15,000 clones; about 90% of them were counted only once. Of the sample, about 4.5% is held by the ten largest clones.

The collaborating institutions used their own protocols to collect whole blood in K2EDTA tubes. Collaborator samples were shipped for TCRbeta analysis as frozen whole blood, isolated PBMCs, or DNA extracted from either sample type. Comments on this clone: Its antigen is unknown. The record has no base qualities; no much larger clone is one base away.

Its CDR3 holds 12 amino acids, cysteine through phenylalanine. CDR3 DNA only is kept here, 36 bases in frame from base 1. CDR1 is given as SGHDT and CDR2 as YYEEEE, both from the germline V gene. V is cut by 5 bases and J by 15 bases, and the space between the germline ends is 19 bases. This TCR came from a man in his sixties with active COVID-19. The V and J segments used are TRBV5-6 and TRBJ2-3; matching of 6 bases hints at TRBD2 as the D gene. The sample taken for sequencing was peripheral blood. The nucleotides read TGTGCCAGCAGTCCCGGGCCGGGGACTTTCTATTTT. This sequence encodes CASSPGPGTFYF.